The entry below gives a single TCR beta chain sequence along with its context. The antigen remains undetermined. Germline-derived CDR1 and CDR2 are KGHSH and LQKENI. Trimming pared 5 bases from V and 4 bases from J, leaving 14 bases between. The CDR3 loop spans 15 amino acids. TCRdb's copy holds only in-frame clones and misses some; the assay was immunoSEQ multiplex PCR. The table lists 100,000 or so clones, 80% to 90% of them singletons, with under 4% in the top ten. This sample is drawn from a study of T cell responses to AZD1222 COVID-19 vaccine. For the study at large: Second doses were pooled across both intervals (about 4 or about 12 weeks).

Findings of the study overall: Nearly half of spike-specific TCRs reportedly target variant regions that are unmutated in the B.1.351 and B.1.1.7 variants. Spike-specific TCR breadth and depth both grew after two AZD1222 doses. Donors were chiefly white British, with a greater number of females, and clonal diversity was perhaps underestimated.

The sequenced sample was peripheral blood, obtained on day 0 of AZD1222 vaccination. The chain links TRBV18 to TRBJ1-4, with no clear D. The receptor was isolated from an adult in good health. The CDR3 DNA reads as TGTGCCAGCTCAGAAACCATCAAAATTAATGAAAAACTGTTTTTT. Its protein is CASSETIKINEKLFF.